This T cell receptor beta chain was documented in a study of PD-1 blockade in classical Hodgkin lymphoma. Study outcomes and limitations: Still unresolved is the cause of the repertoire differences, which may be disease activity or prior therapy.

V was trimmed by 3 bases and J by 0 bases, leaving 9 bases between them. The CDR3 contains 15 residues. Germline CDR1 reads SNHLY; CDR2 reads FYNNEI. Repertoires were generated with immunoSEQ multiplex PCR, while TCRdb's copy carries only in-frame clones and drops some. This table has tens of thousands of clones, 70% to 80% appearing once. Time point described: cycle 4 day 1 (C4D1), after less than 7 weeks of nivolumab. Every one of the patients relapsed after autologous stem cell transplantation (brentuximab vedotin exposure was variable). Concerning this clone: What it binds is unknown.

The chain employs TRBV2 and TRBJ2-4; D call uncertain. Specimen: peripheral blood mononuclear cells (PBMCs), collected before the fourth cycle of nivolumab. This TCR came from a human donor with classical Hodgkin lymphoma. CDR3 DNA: TGTGCCAGCAGTGACAGGTTTGGAGCCAAAAACATTCAGTACTTC. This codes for CASSDRFGAKNIQYF.